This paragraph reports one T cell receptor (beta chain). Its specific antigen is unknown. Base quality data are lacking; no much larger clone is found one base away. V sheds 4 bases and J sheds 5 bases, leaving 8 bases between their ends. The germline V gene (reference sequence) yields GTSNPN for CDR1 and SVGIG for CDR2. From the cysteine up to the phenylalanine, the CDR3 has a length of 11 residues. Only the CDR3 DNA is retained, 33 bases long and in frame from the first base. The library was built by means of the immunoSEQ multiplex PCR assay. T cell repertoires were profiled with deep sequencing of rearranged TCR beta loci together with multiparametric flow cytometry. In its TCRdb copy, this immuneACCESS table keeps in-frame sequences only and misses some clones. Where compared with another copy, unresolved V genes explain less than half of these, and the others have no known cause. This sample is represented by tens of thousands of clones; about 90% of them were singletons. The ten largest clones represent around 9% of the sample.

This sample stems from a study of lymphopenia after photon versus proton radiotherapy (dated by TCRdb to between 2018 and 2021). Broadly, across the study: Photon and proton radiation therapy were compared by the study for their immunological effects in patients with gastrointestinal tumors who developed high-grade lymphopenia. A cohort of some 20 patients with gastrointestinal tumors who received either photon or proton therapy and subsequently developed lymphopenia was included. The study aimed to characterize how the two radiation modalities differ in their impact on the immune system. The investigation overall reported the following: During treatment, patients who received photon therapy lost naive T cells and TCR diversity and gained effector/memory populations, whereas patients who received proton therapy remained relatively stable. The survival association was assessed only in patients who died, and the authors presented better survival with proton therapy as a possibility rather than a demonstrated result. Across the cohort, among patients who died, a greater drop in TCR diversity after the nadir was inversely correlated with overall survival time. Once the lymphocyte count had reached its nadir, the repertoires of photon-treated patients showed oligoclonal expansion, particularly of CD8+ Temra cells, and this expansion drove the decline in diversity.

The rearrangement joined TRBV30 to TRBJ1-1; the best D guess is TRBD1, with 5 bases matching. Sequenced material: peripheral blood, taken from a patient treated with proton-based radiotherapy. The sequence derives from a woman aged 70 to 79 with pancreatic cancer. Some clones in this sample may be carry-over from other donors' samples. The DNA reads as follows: TGTGCCTGGAAGCAGGGAACTGAAGCTTTCTTT. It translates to CAWKQGTEAFF.